The T cell receptor beta chain described here comes from a study of blood T cell repertoires in COVID-19 (dated by TCRdb to the early 2020s). As for the study more broadly: The collaborator samples originated in the United States, Italy and Spain and spanned the acute and convalescent phases of COVID-19. The prospective study material was composed of cDNA or gDNA derived from T cells, B-cell-depleted T cells, or PBMCs. The dataset comprised deeply sampled blood TCRbeta repertoires from subjects exposed to, actively infected with, or recovered from COVID-19. The repertoires were made available in a free public database intended to serve as a resource for research on the immune response to SARS-CoV-2. The samples were drawn from two sources: the first 160 participants of the ongoing ImmuneRACE study, and 1,200 or so subjects contributed by 6 global collaborators. Sample metadata almost always included a de-identified subject ID, COVID-19 status, age in years and sex. Where HLA class I and class II types were available, the types were taken from metadata supplied by the sample provider, not from assay-based typing. The investigation overall reported the following: The amount of clinical and demographic metadata varied by source and participant and was provided uncurated.

Participants in the prospective study were enrolled through a virtual design, were aged about 18 to 90 years, and lived in roughly 24 United States geographic areas. In the prospective study, participants were assigned to cohorts based on the clinical history participants reported in a screening survey and a study questionnaire. Recovered participants in ImmuneRACE Cohort 3 were defined by two consecutive negative NP/OP PCR tests, clearance by a healthcare professional, or resolution of symptoms. In the prospective study, whole blood, serum and a nasopharyngeal or oropharyngeal swab were collected from each participant by mobile phlebotomists. Prospective study participants could optionally give additional blood draws and questionnaires over an approximately two-month period. Before DNA extraction, blood samples from the prospective study were shipped at room temperature or frozen. TCRbeta CDR3 regions were amplified from genomic DNA by means of the immunoSEQ Assay, a bias-controlled multiplex PCR. The study's processing was this. The number of nucleated cells in each sample was estimated from the amplification of reference gene primers within the assay. Sequence reads were collapsed and filtered to measure the absolute abundance of every unique TCRbeta CDR3 rearrangement. For each sample, productive Simpson clonality was calculated by taking the square root of Simpson's diversity index across productive rearrangements. In TCRdb, the immuneACCESS table is reduced to in-frame sequences with V and J assigned. These tables do not hold every clone; where another copy was compared, an unresolved V gene accounts for under half, and the others remain unexplained. V and J calls and clone size are given by that table; D and trimming were obtained from the DNA. Within this sample are under 300,000 clones, with around 87% of them counted one time only. 2.4% of the sample belongs to the ten largest clones.

Turning to this clone: The target of this receptor is not known. One base away there is no much larger clone; base qualities are not given.

According to the germline V gene, CDR1 reads MNHEY and CDR2 reads SVGEGT. Measured from the cysteine to the phenylalanine, the CDR3 is 20 residues long. Just the 60-base CDR3 DNA is kept, in frame starting at base 1. Trimming accounts for 4 bases at V and 0 bases at J, while the number of junction bases matched to no gene is 13. Sequences were obtained from PBMCs or T cells enriched from blood (not recorded which). This sequence originates from a woman younger than 30 who had recovered from COVID-19. The chain couples TRBV6-2 or TRBV6-3 to TRBJ2-6, with 9 bases in between that match TRBD2. CDR3 sequence: CASSSALISGGPSGANVLTF. The base sequence is TGTGCCAGCAGTTCCGCCCTGATTAGCGGGGGACCCTCTGGGGCCAACGTCCTGACTTTC.